A selection of T cell receptor beta chains follows, all from one sample in a study of OX40 agonist ivuxolimab in advanced cancers. The repertoire was sequenced with immunoSEQ multiplex PCR; TCRdb's copy has only in-frame clones and lacks some. The sample includes tens of thousands of clones, roughly four fifths of them seen just once. The material was CD4+ or CD8+ T cells sorted from blood, obtained in a trial of the OX40 agonist ivuxolimab. The receptors shown here come from an adult with an advanced solid tumor such as melanoma, head and neck, liver or kidney cancer. The CDR3 runs from the conserved cysteine through the conserved F or W.

j_gene: TRBJ1-4; v_gene: TRBV20-1; CDR3aa: CSANQGMLLFF
j_gene: TRBJ2-3; v_gene: TRBV28; CDR3aa: CASSFGIASSTDTQYF
j_gene: TRBJ2-5; v_gene: TRBV2; CDR3aa: CASNPGQGRETQYF
j_gene: TRBJ2-1; v_gene: TRBV28; CDR3aa: CASRPQRAGGYNEQFF
j_gene: TRBJ2-2; v_gene: TRBV7-3; CDR3aa: CASSPRRPGELFF
j_gene: TRBJ1-2; v_gene: TRBV28; CDR3aa: CASTELNYGYTF
j_gene: TRBJ2-1; v_gene: TRBV14; CDR3aa: CASTAGVEQFF
j_gene: TRBJ2-7; v_gene: TRBV5-1; CDR3aa: CASSLDTTYEQYF
j_gene: TRBJ1-1; v_gene: TRBV7-9; CDR3aa: CASSLGGDGTEAFF
j_gene: TRBJ1-5; v_gene: TRBV9; CDR3aa: CASSVSLNQPQHF
j_gene: TRBJ2-5; v_gene: TRBV10-1; CDR3aa: CASSAGIEGTQYF
j_gene: TRBJ1-3; v_gene: TRBV6-5; CDR3aa: CASSYGYSGNTIYF
j_gene: TRBJ2-5; v_gene: TRBV6-5; CDR3aa: CATTGGVSETQYF
j_gene: TRBJ1-2; v_gene: TRBV28; CDR3aa: CASKPFFGRGSDYTF
j_gene: TRBJ1-4; v_gene: TRBV30; CDR3aa: CAWSVRAGYNEKLFF
j_gene: TRBJ2-7; v_gene: TRBV7-2; CDR3aa: CASSILAGAVEQYF
j_gene: TRBJ1-2; v_gene: TRBV30; CDR3aa: CAWSVPGRGYYGYTF
j_gene: TRBJ2-7; v_gene: TRBV4-1; CDR3aa: CASSQEKGPSGTNEQYF
j_gene: TRBJ2-7; v_gene: TRBV6-5; CDR3aa: CASSLASGSYEQYF
j_gene: TRBJ2-7; v_gene: TRBV6-6; CDR3aa: CASGGQGNTYEQYF
j_gene: TRBJ1-2; v_gene: TRBV9; CDR3aa: CASSTDRGGGYTF
j_gene: TRBJ2-1; v_gene: TRBV30; CDR3aa: CAWRSGWNEQFF
j_gene: TRBJ2-3; v_gene: TRBV2; CDR3aa: CASERQTQRTDTQYF
j_gene: TRBJ2-1; v_gene: TRBV29-1; CDR3aa: CSVEPQRGTLGNEQFF
j_gene: TRBJ1-3; v_gene: TRBV4-2; CDR3aa: CASSQDGGAGGNTIYF
j_gene: TRBJ2-1; v_gene: TRBV6-1; CDR3aa: CASRGEVRYNEQFF
j_gene: TRBJ2-7; v_gene: TRBV11-2; CDR3aa: CASSSYRDRISYEQYF
j_gene: TRBJ1-5; v_gene: TRBV6-1; CDR3aa: CASSEQTNQPQHF
j_gene: TRBJ2-5; v_gene: TRBV11-2; CDR3aa: CASSLGRETQYF
j_gene: TRBJ2-1; v_gene: TRBV11-1; CDR3aa: CASSLDLAFEQFF
j_gene: TRBJ2-7; v_gene: TRBV27; CDR3aa: CASRQTGGGSYEQYF
j_gene: TRBJ2-2; v_gene: TRBV4-2; CDR3aa: CASSQSSGQGAFGELFF
j_gene: TRBJ2-7; v_gene: TRBV10-1; CDR3aa: CASSESVGYEQYF
j_gene: TRBJ2-3; v_gene: TRBV28; CDR3aa: CASSLGGQGEDTQYF
j_gene: TRBJ2-2; v_gene: TRBV10-3; CDR3aa: CAITPTNTGELFF
j_gene: TRBJ2-7; v_gene: TRBV6-1; CDR3aa: CASSENGSYEQYF
j_gene: TRBJ2-7; v_gene: TRBV7-8; CDR3aa: CASSLSGYEQYF
j_gene: TRBJ1-1; v_gene: TRBV28; CDR3aa: CASSFGGVNTEAFF
j_gene: TRBJ1-5; v_gene: TRBV7-2; CDR3aa: CASSLYGTAVNQPQHF
j_gene: TRBJ2-7; v_gene: TRBV27; CDR3aa: CASSFSGAGREQYF
j_gene: TRBJ2-2; v_gene: TRBV9; CDR3aa: CASSVRGSPTGELFF
j_gene: TRBJ2-2; v_gene: TRBV7-6; CDR3aa: CASSLGGGAAGELFF
j_gene: TRBJ1-1; v_gene: TRBV2; CDR3aa: CASTPRGMNTEAFF
j_gene: TRBJ2-1; v_gene: TRBV7-7; CDR3aa: CASSLGDRARNEQFF
j_gene: TRBJ2-3; v_gene: TRBV7-8; CDR3aa: CASSLVLFWQGRDTQYF
j_gene: TRBJ1-1; v_gene: TRBV5-6; CDR3aa: CASSSGAGTLNTEAFF
j_gene: TRBJ1-1; v_gene: TRBV5-6; CDR3aa: CASSTLLTGPSEAFF
j_gene: TRBJ1-1; v_gene: TRBV7-9; CDR3aa: CASSSTGFGAFF
j_gene: TRBJ2-3; v_gene: TRBV29-1; CDR3aa: CSVAGGADTQYF
j_gene: TRBJ2-2; v_gene: TRBV10-2; CDR3aa: CATWPISKTGELFF
j_gene: TRBJ1-6; v_gene: TRBV9; CDR3aa: CASSATRSGSPLHF
j_gene: TRBJ2-7; v_gene: TRBV6-1; CDR3aa: CASSDPSSEQYF
j_gene: TRBJ2-2; v_gene: TRBV2; CDR3aa: CASSWDSATGELFF
j_gene: TRBJ1-5; v_gene: TRBV18; CDR3aa: CASSPGSDTAQHF